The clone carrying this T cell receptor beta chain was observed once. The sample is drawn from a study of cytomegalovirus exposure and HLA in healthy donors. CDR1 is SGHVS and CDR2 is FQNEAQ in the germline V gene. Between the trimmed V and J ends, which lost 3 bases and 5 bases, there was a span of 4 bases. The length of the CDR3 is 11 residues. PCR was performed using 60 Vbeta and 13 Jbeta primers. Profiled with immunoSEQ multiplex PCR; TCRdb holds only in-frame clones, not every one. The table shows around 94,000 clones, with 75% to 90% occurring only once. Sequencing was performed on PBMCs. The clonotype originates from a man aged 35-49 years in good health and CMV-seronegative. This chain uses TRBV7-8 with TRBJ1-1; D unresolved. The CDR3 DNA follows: TGTGCCAGCAGCTTTAAAACTGAAGCTTTCTTT. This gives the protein CASSFKTEAFF.